This T cell receptor beta chain is drawn from a study of Graves' ophthalmopathy and Graves' hyperthyroidism. Ten or more counts support this clonotype. Amplification of the TCR beta CDR3 regions used RNA transcripts (as template). First-round RT-PCR used HTBI primers; second-round multiplex PCR followed. One entry per CDR3 protein, called by TCRdb with MiXCR from the multiplex PCR reads. This table has about 1.1 million distinct CDR3 sequences, 35% to 40% appearing once. Diagnoses were established from clinical symptoms, serum thyroxine, TRAb, thyroid ultrasound and orbital computed tomography. CDR1 is SGHRS and CDR2 is YFSETQ in the germline V gene. CDR3 length equals 16 residues. Trimming cost V 2 bases and J 2 bases, with 11 bases left between them.

Material for sequencing was peripheral blood or thyroid tissue (not recorded which). The receptor was isolated from an adult man with Graves' hyperthyroidism. This chain joins TRBV5-1 and TRBJ2-6; D is unresolved. CDR3 nucleotides: TGCGCCAGCAGCTTTCAAGGAAATGCTGGGGCCAACGTCCTGACTTTC. This gives the protein CASSFQGNAGANVLTF. The whole variable domain, remainder taken from reference TRBV5-1 and TRBJ2-6, is KAGVTQTPRYLIKTRGQQVTLSCSPISGHRSVSWYQQTPGQGLQFLFEYFSETQRNKGNFPGRFSGRQFSNSRSEMNVSTLELGDSALYLCASSFQGNAGANVLTFGAGSRLTVL.